The clone carrying this TCR beta chain was counted at least ten times. The data are from a study of naive and memory T cell subsets. TCR cDNA received a 3' ligated oligonucleotide that carried a UMI. Input was about 1 to 1,100 ng of DNase-treated total RNA without cell sorting. The SP2 primer and nested alpha and beta constant region primers amplified ligated cDNA in four rounds. TCRdb used MiXCR to reprocess the 5' RACE reads, holding one entry per CDR3 protein. The repertoire holds tens of thousands of distinct CDR3 sequences, with around 5% as singletons. CDR1 and CDR2 (germline): MNHNS, SASEGT. CDR3 length equals 12 residues.

The TCR comes from a female donor in good health. This rearrangement joins TRBV6-1 to TRBJ2-4, with 8 bases lining up with TRBD2. CDR3 loop: CAESGSGGIQYF. CDR3 bases: TGTGCGGAAAGCGGGAGCGGGGGCATTCAGTACTTC.